Below, 29 T cell receptor beta chains from the same sample are listed, as sequenced in a study of CD8 T cells in Susac syndrome. Reverse transcription of about 0.5 to 1 ug RNA was carried out with random hexamers. Each CDR3 protein gets one entry after TCRdb re-called the immunoSEQ multiplex PCR reads with MiXCR. The sample lists 120,000 or so distinct CDR3 sequences, about 94% seen once, with around 0.12% in the top ten. The sequenced sample consisted of CD4+ T cells from PBMCs. These TCRs come from a human donor with multiple sclerosis.

The gene calls are TRBV19 and TRBJ2-2, with 7 bases fitting TRBD2. Germline CDR1 LNHDA, CDR2 SQIVND (reference sequence). V gave up 5 bases and J gave up 5 bases; unmatched junction bases: 5. The CDR3 runs to 14 residues. The CDR3 coding sequence is TGTGCCAGTAGTCTACGGGGGGATACCGGGGAGCTGTTTTTT. Residues: CASSLRGDTGELFF.

This chain joins TRBV5-4 and TRBJ2-1, with 11 bases fitting TRBD2. The J segment lost 3 bases and the V segment lost 4 bases, leaving 3 bases of the junction unmatched. In germline, CDR1 is SGHNT, CDR2 YYREEE (reference sequence). CDR3 length: 15 amino acids. The CDR3 protein is CASSQGLAVYNEQFF. The CDR3 DNA follows: TGTGCCAGCAGCCAGGGACTAGCGGTCTACAATGAGCAGTTCTTC.

The chain recombines TRBV30 with TRBJ1-6, with TRBD1 identical over 8 bases. Trimming took 2 bases from V and 10 from J; bases not matched to a gene: 4. This CDR3 has 13 amino acids. The germline CDR1 and CDR2 sequences are GTSNPN and SVGIG (reference sequence). CDR3 bases: TGTGCCTGGAGTCGGACAGGGTACTCACCCCTCCACTTT. This encodes CAWSRTGYSPLHF.

The genes are TRBV7-2 and TRBJ2-3; D is possibly TRBD2 (6 bases). The germline V gene encodes CDR1 SGHTA and CDR2 FQGNSA. V was shortened by 6 bases and J by 1 base, with 17 bases between the two germline ends. The CDR3 sequence is 16 residues long. The DNA for the CDR3 is TGTGCCAGCAGTCCCTTGGTCGGGGGAGGCACAGATACGCAGTATTTT. This encodes CASSPLVGGGTDTQYF.

The chain links TRBV13 to TRBJ2-7; a possible D gene is TRBD2 (6 bases). This CDR3 contains 16 residues. The germline V gene encodes CDR1 PRHDT and CDR2 FYEKMQ (reference sequence). The V end lost 0 bases, the J end lost 0 bases, and 12 bases lay between the germline ends. Here the CDR3 DNA reads TGTGCCAGCAGCTTAGGCCTCCGGGGACTCTCCTACGAGCAGTACTTC. Protein product: CASSLGLRGLSYEQYF.

The V gene is TRBV4-3, the J gene TRBJ2-7; 10 bases are a match to TRBD1. From germline, CDR1 is LGHNA and CDR2 YSLEER. The CDR3 is made up of 15 amino acids. After removal of 4 bases from V and 0 bases from J, the junction contained 3 bases not matched to a gene. CDR3 residues: CASSRRTGGSYEQYF. Written as DNA, the CDR3 is TGCGCCAGCAGCCGACGGACAGGGGGCTCCTACGAGCAGTACTTC.

The chain links TRBV18 to TRBJ2-5, with D hard to call. The CDR3 covers 13 residues. Germline CDR1 is KGHSH and CDR2 is LQKENI. With 4 bases removed from V and 5 bases from J, the gap between germline ends came to 11 bases. CDR3 protein: CASSLSQEETQYF. The DNA of the CDR3 is TGTGCCAGCTCACTTAGTCAAGAGGAGACCCAGTACTTC.

This clonotype appeared once. The CDR3 DNA reads as TGCGCCAGCAGCTTAAATTCCGGTCGGAACACTGAAGCTTTCTTT. This codes for CASSLNSGRNTEAFF. The chain employs TRBV5-1 and TRBJ1-1, with D unresolved. The CDR3 runs to 15 residues. Per the germline V gene, CDR1 is SGHRS and CDR2 is YFSETQ. Trimming pared 2 bases from V and 1 base from J, leaving 12 bases between.

The J gene is TRBJ1-1, the V gene TRBV30; D unclear. The V gene lost 4 bases and the J gene lost 1 base, with 7 bases spanning the gap. The CDR3 is 12 residues long. CDR1 and CDR2 (germline): GTSNPN, SVGIG (reference sequence). DNA of the CDR3: TGTGCCTGGATAAGGAGGAACACTGAAGCTTTCTTT. It translates to CAWIRRNTEAFF.

The V and J genes are TRBV23-1 and TRBJ1-6; D uncertain. TRBV23-1 is sorted into the ORF group, with uncertain function. The CDR3 covers 14 residues. V dropped 7 bases and J dropped 6 bases, with 13 bases sitting between them. The CDR3: CASIQGQLNSPLHF. DNA for the CDR3: TGCGCCAGCATCCAAGGCCAGCTTAATTCACCCCTCCACTTT.

The J gene is TRBJ2-2, the V gene TRBV19, with D perhaps TRBD1 (6 bases). CDR3 length: 12 residues. Germline CDR1 and CDR2: LNHDA and SQIVND (reference sequence). V was clipped by 6 bases and J by 7 bases, with 9 bases between them. The CDR3 DNA reads TGTGCCAGTAGCAGGGGTCTCGGGGAGCTGTTTTTT. This codes for CASSRGLGELFF.

The chain has TRBV27 and TRBJ1-2; D gene uncertain. The V gene lost 10 bases and the J gene lost 0 bases, with 18 bases spanning the gap. Germline CDR1 MNHEY, CDR2 SMNVEV (reference sequence). The CDR3 is made up of 15 amino acids. The CDR3 reads CAIGRAKNANYGYTF. The CDR3 coding sequence is TGTGCCATCGGGAGGGCGAAGAACGCTAACTATGGCTACACCTTC.

The chain recombines TRBV30 with TRBJ1-5; weak D call: TRBD1 (6 bases). Germline V gene lookup returns CDR1 GTSNPN and CDR2 SVGIG (reference sequence). The CDR3 extends over 13 amino acids. Between the trimmed V and J ends, which lost 8 bases and 5 bases, there was a span of 16 bases. The CDR3 coding sequence is TGTGCCCGGTCGGAACAGGGCCATCAGCCCCAGCATTTT. The encoded protein is CARSEQGHQPQHF.

The CDR3 is CASRQSNQPQHF. CDR3 sequence (DNA): TGTGCCAGCAGGCAGAGCAATCAGCCCCAGCATTTT. This chain uses TRBV6-2 or TRBV6-3 with TRBJ1-5; no firm D call. With 6 bases removed from V and 1 base from J, the gap between germline ends came to 4 bases. Germline V gene data show CDR1 as MNHEY and CDR2 as SVGEGT. The CDR3 consists of 12 residues.

This sequence joins TRBV7-9 and TRBJ2-7; TRBD1 aligns across 8 bases. CDR1 and CDR2 from the germline V gene are SEHNR and FQNEAQ (reference sequence). The CDR3 has 17 residues. V trimming: 3 bases; J trimming: 2 bases; junction bases outside the gene matches: 12. CDR3 sequence reads: CASSLGLPGQAPYEQYF. The CDR3 bases are TGTGCCAGCAGCTTGGGATTACCGGGACAGGCCCCCTACGAGCAGTACTTC.

This chain joins TRBV12-3 or TRBV12-4 and TRBJ2-7; D perhaps matches TRBD1 (6 bases). This CDR3 spans 12 amino acids. V lost 6 bases, J lost 5 bases, and 11 bases lay in between. The CDR3 region has the DNA TGTGCCAGCAGCCGGACAGCGAACGAGCAGTACTTC. This gives the protein CASSRTANEQYF.

The chain combines TRBV29-1 with TRBJ1-3; weak D call: TRBD1 (5 bases). The CDR3 runs 13 residues. CDR1 is SQVTM, CDR2 ANQGSEA, per germline. Trimming pared 4 bases from V and 0 bases from J, leaving 7 bases between. CDR3 in amino acids: CSVGQSSGNTIYF. DNA of the CDR3: TGCAGCGTTGGACAGTCCTCTGGAAACACCATATATTTT.

The chain couples TRBV30 to TRBJ1-2; 8 nucleotides agree with TRBD1. CDR1 is GTSNPN and CDR2 is SVGIG in the germline V gene (reference sequence). This CDR3 has 13 residues. The V and J ends lost 8 bases and 4 bases, in that order; junction bases with no gene match: 9. The CDR3 is CAGHRGGFYGYTF. CDR3 nucleotides: TGTGCCGGGCACAGGGGGGGATTCTATGGCTACACCTTC.

This clonotype came up once. J is TRBJ1-5 and V is TRBV12-3 or TRBV12-4, with TRBD1 as a possible D gene (5 bases). The CDR3 extends over 15 amino acids. Trimming took 6 bases from V and 3 from J, leaving 15 bases between them. This chain's CDR3 is CASSAQGAFNQPQHF. The CDR3 nucleotides read TGTGCCAGCAGCGCTCAGGGTGCGTTCAATCAGCCCCAGCATTTT.

V usage is TRBV4-1 and J usage is TRBJ2-7, with TRBD1 identical over 11 bases. V shed 0 bases, J shed 1 base, and the junction held 5 bases outside the gene matches. Germline V gene lookup returns CDR1 MGHRA and CDR2 YSYEKL. The CDR3 sequence is 17 residues long. Here the CDR3 reads CASSQDQDRGLSYEQYF. In nucleotides, the CDR3 is TGCGCCAGCAGCCAAGATCAGGACAGGGGGCTGTCCTACGAGCAGTACTTC.

This sequence joins TRBV4-3 and TRBJ2-1; 11 nucleotides line up with TRBD2. From germline, CDR1 is LGHNA and CDR2 YSLEER. The CDR3 is made up of 17 amino acids. The trim removed 3 bases at V and 4 bases at J, leaving 8 bases unmatched. In DNA form, the CDR3 reads TGCGCCAGCAGCCAGGAATGGACTAGCGGGCCTTACAATGAGCAGTTCTTC. Translation gives CASSQEWTSGPYNEQFF.

The chain couples TRBV12-3 or TRBV12-4 to TRBJ1-1; D possibly corresponds to TRBD1 (6 bases). V lost 5 bases and J lost 5, with 12 bases in between. This CDR3 contains 13 residues. The CDR3 loop reads CASSLQGSTEAFF. The CDR3 nucleotides read TGTGCCAGCAGTCTACAGGGTAGTACTGAAGCTTTCTTT.

J is TRBJ1-5 and V is TRBV4-2; TRBD1 matches 7 bases. The CDR3 contains 16 residues. With V trimmed by 3 bases and J by 5 bases, 10 bases remained unmatched. Germline V gene data show CDR1 as LGHNA and CDR2 as YNFKEQ. CDR3 sequence: CASSQESTGAYQPQHF. Written as DNA, the CDR3 is TGTGCCAGCAGCCAGGAAAGTACAGGGGCCTATCAGCCCCAGCATTTT.

The genes are TRBV18 and TRBJ2-5; no definite D call. V was trimmed by 3 bases and J by 5 bases, leaving 16 bases between them. CDR1 KGHSH and CDR2 LQKENI come from the germline V gene. The CDR3 spans 15 residues. The CDR3 DNA reads as TGTGCCAGCTCACCCCAAAAAAGTCCCACCGAGACCCAGTACTTC. It codes for CASSPQKSPTETQYF.

The chain is built from TRBV5-1 and TRBJ1-1; D is undetermined. There are 14 residues in the CDR3. Trimming left V 4 bases short and J 3 bases short, with 13 bases between. Germline V gives CDR1 SGHRS, CDR2 YFSETQ. In DNA, the CDR3 is TGCGCCAGCAGCCGCGGGGTAGAAGACACTGAAGCTTTCTTT. Translation gives CASSRGVEDTEAFF.

The rearrangement links TRBV18 to TRBJ2-1; a weak D match, TRBD1 (5 bases). CDR3 length: 15 residues. V lost 2 bases to trimming and J lost 3 bases, with 11 bases between them. CDR1 KGHSH and CDR2 LQKENI come from the germline V gene. This CDR3 is CASSPGVTDYNEQFF. CDR3 bases: TGTGCCAGCTCACCAGGAGTGACAGACTACAATGAGCAGTTCTTC.

The J gene is TRBJ2-1, the V gene TRBV20-1, with TRBD1 matching over 7 bases. V lost 4 bases and J lost 10; bases outside the gene matches: 10. Germline V gives CDR1 DFQATT, CDR2 SNEGSKA (reference sequence). The CDR3 contains 13 residues. Written as DNA, the CDR3 is TGCAGTGCTAAAATGACAGGGAGAGAGGAGCAGTTCTTC. It codes for CSAKMTGREEQFF.

V and J are TRBV3-1 and TRBJ2-7, with 10 bases fitting TRBD2. The germline V gene encodes CDR1 LGHDT and CDR2 YNNKEL (reference sequence). The CDR3 is 13 amino acids. V was clipped by 8 bases and J by 7 bases; unmatched bases: 8. The CDR3 bases are TGTGCCAGCGGCGAGCGGGAGGGGAATGAGCAGTACTTC. This gives the protein CASGEREGNEQYF.

In its sample, this clonotype was seen a few times. CDR3 protein: CASSLGAGNTEAFF. The CDR3 DNA is TGTGCCAGCAGCTTGGGCGCCGGGAACACTGAAGCTTTCTTT. This chain links TRBV5-4 with TRBJ1-1; D gene unclear. Deletions cut 0 bases from V and 1 base from J, with 7 bases between. The CDR3 extends over 14 amino acids. Germline V gives CDR1 SGHNT, CDR2 YYREEE (reference sequence).